This entry lists 26 T cell receptor beta chains sequenced from one sample in a study of identical twins. From the 5' RACE reads, TCRdb called clonotypes with MiXCR, one entry per CDR3 protein. The table has 640,000 or so distinct CDR3 sequences, 5.5% to 6.5% seen once; the top ten hold 1.5% to 2%. The sample taken for sequencing was naive T cells sorted from blood. The receptors originated from a man aged 18 to 29 in good health.

This clonotype has at least ten counts. The chain couples TRBV5-1 to TRBJ2-1; D ambiguous. The V end lost 5 bases, the J end lost 8 bases, and 14 bases lay between the germline ends. Germline CDR1 SGHRS, CDR2 YFSETQ. CDR3 size: 13 residues. DNA for the CDR3: TGCGCCAGCAGGTCATCTCTTGCCGATGAGCAGTTCTTC. This codes for CASRSSLADEQFF.

This sequence joins TRBV29-1 and TRBJ2-2; D perhaps matches TRBD2 (5 bases). CDR1 and CDR2 from the germline V gene are SQVTM and ANQGSEA. CDR3 size: 12 residues. V dropped 4 bases and J dropped 4 bases, with 7 bases sitting between them. CDR3 sequence (DNA): TGCAGCGTTGTAGGGAGCACCGGGGAGCTGTTTTTT. Translation gives CSVVGSTGELFF.

This clonotype was seen at least ten times. The V gene is TRBV5-1, the J gene TRBJ1-1; D may be TRBD1 (6 bases). The CDR3 consists of 15 residues. V lost 4 bases, J lost 4 bases, and 17 bases lay in between. The V gene's germline CDR1 is SGHRS and CDR2 YFSETQ. CDR3 protein: CASSQNRVVGTEAFF. The CDR3 DNA sequence: TGCGCCAGCAGCCAAAACAGGGTAGTGGGCACTGAAGCTTTCTTT.

The V gene is TRBV20-1, the J gene TRBJ2-1; D not resolved. This CDR3 spans 12 amino acids. The V end was cut by 0 bases, the J end by 7 bases, with 7 bases between. Germline values: CDR1 DFQATT, CDR2 SNEGSKA (reference sequence). CDR3 loop: CSARDNLNEQFF. The CDR3 bases are TGCAGTGCTAGAGATAATCTTAATGAGCAGTTCTTC.

Many counts were recorded for this clonotype. The DNA for the CDR3 is TGTGCCAGCAGTTTATCCGGCTGGTCAGTCAATGAGCAGTTCTTC. Translated, it gives CASSLSGWSVNEQFF. The V call is TRBV28, the J call TRBJ2-1; D uncertain. The CDR3 runs 15 residues. Germline V gene sequence: CDR1 MDHEN, CDR2 SYDVKM. Trimming stripped 1 base from V and 6 bases from J, with 13 bases between.

The chain couples TRBV5-1 to TRBJ2-3, with a possible D match to TRBD2 (6 bases). CDR1 and CDR2 from the germline V gene are SGHRS and YFSETQ. V was shortened by 4 bases and J by 5 bases, with 23 bases between the two germline ends. CDR3 size: 17 residues. CDR3 sequence (DNA): TGCGCCAGCAGCCCGGACCCAGGGCGGGTGCGGGGAGATACGCAGTATTTT. Translation: CASSPDPGRVRGDTQYF.

The sample holds a few counts of this clonotype. J is TRBJ2-5 and V is TRBV27; the match to TRBD2 covers 10 bases. The germline V gene encodes CDR1 MNHEY and CDR2 SMNVEV (reference sequence). This CDR3 comprises 15 residues. V was clipped by 8 bases and J by 4 bases; unmatched bases: 10. CDR3 DNA: TGTGCCAGCGGGCCTAGCGGGAGTGGGCGAGAGACCCAGTACTTC. It translates to CASGPSGSGRETQYF.

The rearrangement joins TRBV20-1 to TRBJ2-1; D is perhaps TRBD2 (6 bases). Germline-derived CDR1 and CDR2 are DFQATT and SNEGSKA (reference sequence). CDR3 size: 15 residues. V shed 0 bases and J shed 8 bases, with 17 bases lying between them. The CDR3: CSARDWAGPIDEQFF. The CDR3 region has the DNA TGCAGTGCTAGAGATTGGGCGGGACCTATTGATGAGCAGTTCTTC.

This clonotype was counted a few times. The genes are TRBV3-1 and TRBJ2-1, with D tentatively TRBD1 or TRBD2 (5 bases each). The ends were cut back, 1 base at V and 10 bases at J, with 11 bases in the middle. The germline gives CDR1 LGHDT, CDR2 YNNKEL (reference sequence). This CDR3 region has 13 residues. CDR3: CASSQVGTPEQFF. DNA of the CDR3: TGTGCCAGCAGCCAAGTCGGGACCCCCGAGCAGTTCTTC.

There are a few counts of this clonotype. The chain carries TRBV5-5 and TRBJ2-2, with unresolved D. The V end lost 2 bases, the J end lost 8 bases, and 16 bases lay between the germline ends. This CDR3 spans 15 amino acids. CDR1 and CDR2 from the germline V gene are SGHKS and YYEKEE (reference sequence). CDR3 DNA sequence: TGTGCCAGCAGCTTATCGGGCTTCACCGGTGGGGAGCTGTTTTTT. It specifies CASSLSGFTGGELFF. Together with reference TRBV5-5 and TRBJ2-2, the CDR3 gives the full variable domain: DAGVTQSPTHLIKTRGQQVTLRCSPISGHKSVSWYQQVLGQGPQFIFQYYEKEERGRGNFPDRFSARQFPNYSSELNVNALLLGDSALYLCASSLSGFTGGELFFGEGSRLTVL.

The chain carries TRBV20-1 and TRBJ1-4; D possibly corresponds to TRBD1 (5 bases). With 2 bases removed from V and 5 bases from J, the gap between germline ends came to 15 bases. Germline-derived CDR1 and CDR2 are DFQATT and SNEGSKA (reference sequence). CDR3 length equals 15 residues. The CDR3 spells CSARRMAGPNEKLFF. The DNA for the CDR3 is TGCAGTGCTAGAAGGATGGCAGGGCCAAATGAAAAACTGTTTTTT.

The rearrangement uses TRBV6-2 or TRBV6-3 and TRBJ2-2; no firm D call. CDR3 length: 15 amino acids. Germline V gives CDR1 MNHEY, CDR2 SVGEGT. V was cut by 6 bases and J by 3 bases, with 14 bases left in between. CDR3 protein: CASRKELLYTGELFF. In DNA form, the CDR3 reads TGTGCCAGCAGGAAAGAACTCCTTTACACCGGGGAGCTGTTTTTT.

This clonotype was seen many times. The chain joins TRBV9 to TRBJ2-1; no clear D gene. The CDR3 has 11 residues. V dropped 1 base and J dropped 8 bases, with 4 bases sitting between them. From germline, CDR1 is SGDLS and CDR2 YYNGEE. CDR3 in amino acids: CASSVHDEQFF. DNA for the CDR3: TGTGCCAGCAGCGTACATGATGAGCAGTTCTTC.

The CDR3 DNA sequence: TGTGCCAGTAGTAAAGGGACATCCATGAACACTGAAGCTTTCTTT. As protein: CASSKGTSMNTEAFF. The chain employs TRBV19 and TRBJ1-1, with a weak D call TRBD1 (6 bases). CDR3 length: 15 amino acids. CDR1 is LNHDA, CDR2 SQIVND, per germline (reference sequence). V lost 4 bases and J 0 bases, leaving 12 bases between the germline ends.

This clonotype was picked up many times. The chain couples TRBV7-2 to TRBJ1-2; D is unresolved. The V gene's germline CDR1 is SGHTA and CDR2 FQGNSA. The CDR3 runs to 14 residues. Trimming removed 0 bases at V and 3 bases at J, with 8 bases between. In nucleotides, the CDR3 is TGTGCCAGCAGCTTAGCTGGGTGGGACTATGGCTACACCTTC. Protein product: CASSLAGWDYGYTF.

This chain joins TRBV20-1 and TRBJ2-2, with D perhaps TRBD2 (7 bases). The CDR3 loop spans 13 amino acids. V was shortened by 0 bases and J by 6 bases, with 8 bases between the two germline ends. Germline CDR1 is DFQATT and CDR2 is SNEGSKA (reference sequence). The CDR3 region has the DNA TGCAGTGCTAGAGAAGGGGGGGCCGGGGAGCTGTTTTTT. Residues: CSAREGGAGELFF.

V gene TRBV18 combines with J gene TRBJ2-1, with 8 positions matching TRBD2. The junction had 11 bases not matched to a gene; V was cut back by 3 bases and J by 7 bases. Germline V gives CDR1 KGHSH, CDR2 LQKENI. CDR3 length: 16 amino acids. This chain's CDR3 is CASSPLGTSSSNEQFF. The CDR3 DNA is TGTGCCAGCTCACCCCTGGGGACTAGTAGCTCGAATGAGCAGTTCTTC. Combining the CDR3 with reference TRBV18 and TRBJ2-1 gives the whole variable domain NAGVMQNPRHLVRRRGQEARLRCSPMKGHSHVYWYRQLPEEGLKFMVYLQKENIIDESGMPKERFSAEFPKEGPSILRIQQVVRGDSAAYFCASSPLGTSSSNEQFFGPGTRLTVL.

At least ten counts were recorded for this clonotype. The CDR3 nucleotides are TGTGCCAGCAGCTGGGGACAGGGGGCAACCGGGGAGCTGTTTTTT. It encodes CASSWGQGATGELFF. J is TRBJ2-2 and V is TRBV7-6; the match to TRBD1 covers 12 bases. The junction had 2 bases not matched to a gene; V was cut back by 4 bases and J by 5 bases. This CDR3 is 15 amino acids long. Germline V CDR1 and CDR2: SGHVS, FNYEAQ.

This clonotype was seen ten or more times. The chain is built from TRBV6-4 and TRBJ1-1, with TRBD1 as a possible D gene (5 bases). Trimming left V 4 bases short and J 0 bases short, with 15 bases between. The V gene's germline CDR1 is MRHNA and CDR2 SNTAGT. This CDR3 has 16 residues. Here the CDR3 DNA reads TGTGCCAGCAGTGCGGTGGCAGGGCTAATGAACACTGAAGCTTTCTTT. Its translation is CASSAVAGLMNTEAFF.

This chain joins TRBV7-2 and TRBJ2-3; 13 bases agree with TRBD2. From germline, CDR1 is SGHTA and CDR2 FQGNSA. J gave up 4 bases and V 4 bases, and 8 bases lay outside the gene matches. This CDR3 has 17 residues. As DNA, the CDR3 is TGTGCCAGCAGCTCGTCCGGGACTAGCGGGATGGCAGATACGCAGTATTTT. Its protein product is CASSSSGTSGMADTQYF.

This clonotype was seen ten or more times. The V and J genes are TRBV5-1 and TRBJ1-4; no clear D. The germline V and J ends were trimmed by 5 bases and 5 bases, with 10 bases remaining between them. The CDR3 length is 13 residues. Per germline, CDR1 SGHRS and CDR2 YFSETQ. CDR3 protein: CASSSGPNEKLFF. CDR3 DNA sequence: TGCGCCAGCAGTTCCGGGCCAAATGAAAAACTGTTTTTT. The variable domain in full, with the rest retrieved from reference TRBV5-1 and TRBJ1-4, is KAGVTQTPRYLIKTRGQQVTLSCSPISGHRSVSWYQQTPGQGLQFLFEYFSETQRNKGNFPGRFSGRQFSNSRSEMNVSTLELGDSALYLCASSSGPNEKLFFGSGTQLSVL.

Ten or more counts support this clonotype. The CDR3 sequence is CATVHPESYEQYF. CDR3 bases: TGTGCCACGGTCCACCCCGAATCCTACGAGCAGTACTTC. The J gene is TRBJ2-7, the V gene TRBV10-3; the D is unclear. V dropped 10 bases and J dropped 1 base, with 14 bases sitting between them. This CDR3 is 13 amino acids long. The germline V gene encodes CDR1 ENHRY and CDR2 SYGVKD.

This clonotype occurred many times. The chain joins TRBV3-1 to TRBJ1-5; D is undetermined. The V and J ends lost 0 bases and 6 bases respectively, with 12 bases between them. CDR1 and CDR2 from the germline V gene are LGHDT and YNNKEL (reference sequence). CDR3 length equals 15 residues. CDR3 coding DNA: TGTGCCAGCAGCCAAGATGATGTACGGGGTCAGCCCCAGCATTTT. This gives the protein CASSQDDVRGQPQHF.

This clonotype was counted at least ten times. This rearrangement joins TRBV3-1 to TRBJ2-2, with D perhaps TRBD2 (6 bases). V was trimmed by 3 bases and J by 3 bases, leaving 14 bases between them. There are 16 residues in the CDR3. Germline-derived CDR1 and CDR2 are LGHDT and YNNKEL (reference sequence). As DNA, the CDR3 is TGTGCCAGCAGCCAGGACGGGGGAGGATACACCGGGGAGCTGTTTTTT. Translated, it gives CASSQDGGGYTGELFF.

Only a few counts were recorded for this clonotype. The V call is TRBV5-5, the J call TRBJ1-1; D is unresolved. Germline CDR1 is SGHKS and CDR2 is YYEKEE (reference sequence). With 5 bases removed from V and 0 bases from J, the gap between germline ends came to 17 bases. There are 16 residues in the CDR3. CDR3 protein: CASRSRTAYLNTEAFF. CDR3 coding DNA: TGTGCCAGCAGGTCGCGGACTGCATATCTGAACACTGAAGCTTTCTTT.

The table lists this clonotype with a few counts. The V and J genes are TRBV7-7 and TRBJ2-3, with a tentative D call TRBD2 (6 bases). There are 18 residues in the CDR3. V gave up 1 base and J gave up 2 bases, with 19 bases separating them. Per the germline V gene, CDR1 is SSHAT and CDR2 is FNYEAQ (reference sequence). In DNA form, the CDR3 reads TGTGCCAGCAGCTTAGTGGTTCAGGGACGGGGGAACACAGATACGCAGTATTTT. Translation: CASSLVVQGRGNTDTQYF.